Below are 31 T cell receptor beta chains sequenced from a single sample in a study of control samples from healthy donors and cancer patients. Generated by immunoSEQ multiplex PCR, the TCRdb table keeps only in-frame clones and is missing some. This sample yields 45,000 to 60,000 clones, of which about nine tenths are seen a single time; over 13% belongs to the top ten. The specimen was PBMCs. These receptor sequences come from a man between 60 and 75 years old with head and neck cancer.

The chain has TRBV3-1 (or the pseudogene TRBV3-2) and TRBJ2-7; weak D call: TRBD1 (5 bases). Germline values: CDR1 LGHDT, CDR2 YNNKEL (reference sequence). The length of the CDR3 is 15 residues. V lost 0 bases, J lost 2 bases, and 11 bases lay in between. CDR3 sequence reads: CASSQDMATAYEQYF. DNA of the CDR3: TGTGCCAGCAGCCAAGATATGGCGACAGCCTACGAGCAGTACTTC.

In DNA form, the CDR3 reads TGTGCCAGCATCCTGGACAGGGTCGGCAATCAGCCCCAGCATTTT. Translation gives CASILDRVGNQPQHF. V gene TRBV2 combines with J gene TRBJ1-5, with 8 bases lining up with TRBD1. V lost 7 bases, J lost 2 bases, and 7 bases stayed unmatched. This CDR3 contains 15 residues. CDR1 SNHLY and CDR2 FYNNEI come from the germline V gene.

The V call is TRBV5-1, the J call TRBJ2-3; D unresolved. Germline values: CDR1 SGHRS, CDR2 YFSETQ. This CDR3 comprises 14 residues. Trimming left V 2 bases short and J 4 bases short, with 11 bases between. CDR3 DNA sequence: TGCGCCAGCAGCTTAACCAGCACCGCAGATACGCAGTATTTT. It codes for CASSLTSTADTQYF.

In this sample, this clone turned up once. The gene calls are TRBV27 and TRBJ1-1; 7 positions agree with TRBD1. CDR1 and CDR2 (germline): MNHEY, SMNVEV (reference sequence). This CDR3 has 16 amino acids. The ends lost 3 bases at V and 0 bases at J; junction bases unmatched: 7. The CDR3 coding sequence is TGTGCCAGCAGTTTCGACAGGGTGGGAATGAACACTGAAGCTTTCTTT. It yields the protein CASSFDRVGMNTEAFF.

This clone occurred a few times. The chain combines TRBV5-5 with TRBJ2-7; D tentatively reads TRBD1 or TRBD2 (6 bases each). This CDR3 is built from 12 residues. V dropped 2 bases and J dropped 6 bases, with 9 bases sitting between them. Germline V gene sequence: CDR1 SGHKS, CDR2 YYEKEE (reference sequence). CDR3: CASSFGGSEQYF. The CDR3 DNA sequence: TGTGCCAGCAGCTTCGGGGGCAGCGAGCAGTACTTC.

The CDR3 region is CASRLDRAIGELFF. CDR3 nucleotide sequence: TGTGCCAGCAGACTAGACAGGGCGATCGGGGAGCTGTTTTTT. The rearrangement links TRBV27 to TRBJ2-2, with 7 bases fitting TRBD1. From germline, CDR1 is MNHEY and CDR2 SMNVEV (reference sequence). The J segment lost 7 bases and the V segment lost 6 bases, leaving 8 bases of the junction unmatched. CDR3 length: 14 amino acids.

This chain joins TRBV5-4 and TRBJ1-1; the D gene is possibly TRBD1 (6 bases). V was pared by 1 base and J by 2 bases, with 15 bases between. The CDR3 is made up of 16 amino acids. The germline V gene encodes CDR1 SGHNT and CDR2 YYREEE (reference sequence). CDR3 DNA sequence: TGTGCCAGCAGCTTGTATCGGGGGGCCCTAAACACTGAAGCTTTCTTT. Translated: CASSLYRGALNTEAFF. Together with reference TRBV5-4 and TRBJ1-1, the CDR3 gives the full variable domain: ETGVTQSPTHLIKTRGQQVTLRCSSQSGHNTVSWYQQALGQGPQFIFQYYREEENGRGNFPPRFSGLQFPNYSSELNVNALELDDSALYLCASSLYRGALNTEAFFGQGTRLTVV.

This clone was detected once. V and J are TRBV14 and TRBJ1-1; no clear D. Germline CDR1 is SGHDN and CDR2 is FVKESK. The V and J ends lost 1 base and 1 base respectively, with 4 bases between them. There are 13 residues in the CDR3. CDR3 nucleotides: TGTGCCAGCAGCCAAGTACGGAACACTGAAGCTTTCTTT. Translating it yields CASSQVRNTEAFF.

The J gene is TRBJ1-6, the V gene TRBV30; D gene uncertain. CDR3 length equals 14 residues. The germline CDR1 and CDR2 sequences are GTSNPN and SVGIG (reference sequence). The V end lost 3 bases, the J end lost 9 bases, and 15 bases lay between the germline ends. The CDR3 region has the DNA TGTGCCTGGAGCCCGGACGGAGTCCGTTCACCCCTCCACTTT. Translated, it gives CAWSPDGVRSPLHF.

Only one count was recorded for this clone. V usage is TRBV9 and J usage is TRBJ1-6, with D perhaps TRBD1 (6 bases). Per germline, CDR1 SGDLS and CDR2 YYNGEE. Trimming pared 4 bases from V and 10 bases from J, leaving 15 bases between. This CDR3 comprises 14 residues. The DNA for the CDR3 is TGTGCCAGCAGCTCAGAACAGGGTATGTCACCCCTCCACTTT. This encodes CASSSEQGMSPLHF.

The chain uses TRBV6-5 and TRBJ1-2, with no clear D. V lost 0 bases, J lost 0 bases, and 11 bases lay in between. The germline V gene has CDR1 MNHEY and CDR2 SVGAGI. The CDR3 runs 16 residues. CDR3 loop: CASSYSSHGANYGYTF. For the CDR3, the DNA is TGTGCCAGCAGTTACTCGAGTCACGGAGCTAACTATGGCTACACCTTC.

The rearrangement links TRBV5-6 to TRBJ2-1, with TRBD2 identical over 10 bases. With 4 bases clipped from V and 4 bases from J, the junction kept 5 bases outside the gene matches. Germline V CDR1 and CDR2: SGHDT, YYEEEE. CDR3 size: 15 residues. The CDR3, as DNA: TGTGCCAGCAGCCCTCGGACTAGCGGTTACAATGAGCAGTTCTTC. Translation: CASSPRTSGYNEQFF.

The chain is built from TRBV4-1 and TRBJ1-5; no clear D. The germline V gene encodes CDR1 MGHRA and CDR2 YSYEKL. The CDR3 sequence is 13 residues long. V lost 0 bases to trimming and J lost 4 bases, with 4 bases between them. The CDR3 spells CASSQDTNQPQHF. In DNA form, the CDR3 reads TGCGCCAGCAGCCAAGATACAAATCAGCCCCAGCATTTT.

The chain joins TRBV4-1 to TRBJ2-7, with D possibly TRBD2 on 6 matching bases. Trimming removed 0 bases at V and 6 bases at J, with 24 bases between. The CDR3 consists of 18 residues. Germline V gene data show CDR1 as MGHRA and CDR2 as YSYEKL. The CDR3: CASSQDIGLRTTSREQYF. The CDR3 bases are TGCGCCAGCAGCCAAGATATCGGGTTGCGGACTACCAGTCGCGAGCAGTACTTC.

This rearrangement joins TRBV7-3 to TRBJ2-7; TRBD1 is a possible D gene (5 bases). The V gene's germline CDR1 is SGHTA and CDR2 FQGTGA. V lost 5 bases to trimming and J lost 3 bases, with 11 bases between them. The CDR3 has 13 residues. CDR3 residues: CASSPGAHYEQYF. For the CDR3, the DNA is TGTGCCAGCAGCCCTGGGGCCCACTACGAGCAGTACTTC.

V is TRBV15 and J is TRBJ1-4, with 9 bases that match TRBD1. Germline CDR1 and CDR2: LNHNV and YYDKDF (reference sequence). Trimming at V came to 3 bases and at J to 8 bases, leaving 4 bases not matched to a gene. The CDR3 is made up of 14 amino acids. The CDR3 spells CATSRDRGSEKLFF. The CDR3, as DNA: TGTGCCACCAGCAGGGACAGGGGAAGCGAAAAACTGTTTTTT.

This clone was detected once. The chain joins TRBV7-3 to TRBJ2-2; TRBD2 aligns across 8 bases. With V trimmed by 5 bases and J by 5 bases, 7 bases remained unmatched. The CDR3 covers 15 residues. Germline values: CDR1 SGHTA, CDR2 FQGTGA. DNA of the CDR3: TGTGCCAGCAGCCCCTACGGGGGGGATACCGGGGAGCTGTTTTTT. Translating it yields CASSPYGGDTGELFF.

The chain is built from TRBV29-1 and TRBJ2-5; D might be TRBD2 (6 bases). Germline lookup yields CDR1 SQVTM and CDR2 ANQGSEA. The length of the CDR3 is 12 residues. V dropped 7 bases and J dropped 5 bases, with 14 bases sitting between them. The CDR3 reads CSGRVSGETQYF. The CDR3 DNA follows: TGCAGCGGCCGAGTCAGCGGGGAGACCCAGTACTTC.

J is TRBJ2-1 and V is TRBV7-9, with 9 bases lining up with TRBD2. Germline values: CDR1 SEHNR, CDR2 FQNEAQ (reference sequence). The ends lost 6 bases at V and 3 bases at J; junction bases unmatched: 9. The CDR3 is 16 residues long. For the CDR3, the DNA is TGTGCCAGCAGTTGGGGGAGGACTAGCGTCTACAATGAGCAGTTCTTC. Translation: CASSWGRTSVYNEQFF. The variable domain in full, with the rest retrieved from reference TRBV7-9 and TRBJ2-1, is DTGVSQNPRHKITKRGQNVTFRCDPISEHNRLYWYRQTLGQGPEFLTYFQNEAQLEKSRLLSDRFSAERPKGSFSTLEIQRTEQGDSAMYLCASSWGRTSVYNEQFFGPGTRLTVL.

Regarding this clone: Mismatch with germline at one junction end may stem from a read error. The chain links TRBV6-5 to TRBJ1-6; TRBD1 might be the D (5 bases). Germline CDR1 is MNHEY and CDR2 is SVGAGI. The CDR3 runs 12 residues. This chain's CDR3 is CASSQPPGRESF. The CDR3 DNA reads as TGTGCCAGCAGTCAACCTCCGGGACGGGAAAGTTTT.

This chain links TRBV6-2 or TRBV6-3 with TRBJ1-3; no clear D. The V and J ends lost 0 bases and 0 bases respectively, with 3 bases between them. Germline CDR1 and CDR2: MNHEY and SVGEGT. CDR3 length equals 14 residues. The chain's CDR3 is CASSYSISGNTIYF. The CDR3 DNA is TGTGCCAGCAGTTACTCGATCTCTGGAAACACCATATATTTT.

V is TRBV5-1 and J is TRBJ2-7, with a possible D match to TRBD1 (6 bases). The germline gives CDR1 SGHRS, CDR2 YFSETQ. The V end lost 2 bases, the J end lost 2 bases, and 14 bases lay between the germline ends. This CDR3 region has 15 residues. Written as DNA, the CDR3 is TGCGCCAGCAGCTTACTTACAGGGTCTACCTACGAGCAGTACTTC. This encodes CASSLLTGSTYEQYF. The full variable domain, completed using reference TRBV5-1 and TRBJ2-7, is KAGVTQTPRYLIKTRGQQVTLSCSPISGHRSVSWYQQTPGQGLQFLFEYFSETQRNKGNFPGRFSGRQFSNSRSEMNVSTLELGDSALYLCASSLLTGSTYEQYFGPGTRLTVT.

This sequence joins TRBV29-1 and TRBJ2-5; D tentatively fits TRBD1 or TRBD2 (5 bases each). Germline V gene data show CDR1 as SQVTM and CDR2 as ANQGSEA. The CDR3 has 12 residues. Trimming took off 5 bases at V and 3 bases at J, with 10 bases between the two ends. Written as DNA, the CDR3 is TGCAGCGTTTCCGGGACGAAAGAGACCCAGTACTTC. Translation gives CSVSGTKETQYF. Full variable domain (remainder filled in from reference TRBV29-1 and TRBJ2-5): SAVISQKPSRDICQRGTSLTIQCQVDSQVTMMFWYRQQPGQSLTLIATANQGSEATYESGFVIDKFPISRPNLTFSTLTVSNMSPEDSSIYLCSVSGTKETQYFGPGTRLLVL.

V and J are TRBV3-1 (or the pseudogene TRBV3-2) and TRBJ2-7; D remains unclear. Germline assignment: CDR1 LGHDT and CDR2 YNNKEL (reference sequence). V dropped 1 base and J dropped 1 base, with 5 bases sitting between them. This CDR3 comprises 13 residues. The CDR3 DNA reads TGTGCCAGCAGCCAAGTCGGATCCTACGAGCAGTACTTC. As protein: CASSQVGSYEQYF.

This clone was recorded only once. The chain joins TRBV4-1 to TRBJ1-1; D ambiguous. V lost 1 base to trimming and J lost 1 base, with 7 bases between them. Germline CDR1 reads MGHRA; CDR2 reads YSYEKL. The CDR3 covers 14 residues. The CDR3 spells CASSQVFKNTEAFF. CDR3 nucleotides: TGCGCCAGCAGCCAAGTTTTCAAGAACACTGAAGCTTTCTTT.

V gene TRBV29-1 combines with J gene TRBJ2-3; D may be TRBD1 or TRBD2 (6 bases each). This CDR3 spans 12 amino acids. V was trimmed by 7 bases and J by 6 bases, leaving 14 bases between them. Germline V gives CDR1 SQVTM, CDR2 ANQGSEA. Here the CDR3 reads CSAGAGMDTQYF. The CDR3 DNA is TGCAGCGCGGGGGCAGGGATGGATACGCAGTATTTT.

The J gene is TRBJ1-3, the V gene TRBV6-5; no definite D call. CDR3 length: 13 residues. Deletions cut 8 bases from V and 0 bases from J, with 8 bases between. Germline V gene lookup returns CDR1 MNHEY and CDR2 SVGAGI. CDR3 sequence (DNA): TGTGCCAGCCCGGCCCTCTCTGGAAACACCATATATTTT. It yields the protein CASPALSGNTIYF.

The chain recombines TRBV7-2 with TRBJ2-3; 11 nucleotides agree with TRBD2. The CDR3 sequence is 17 residues long. From germline, CDR1 is SGHTA and CDR2 FQGNSA. With V trimmed by 5 bases and J by 4 bases, 11 bases remained unmatched. The CDR3 region has the DNA TGTGCCAGCAGCCAACTAGCGGGGGCCGGGGCCCCAGATACGCAGTATTTT. This translates into CASSQLAGAGAPDTQYF.

The gene calls are TRBV3-1 (or the pseudogene TRBV3-2) and TRBJ1-5, with 9 bases aligning to TRBD1. From germline, CDR1 is LGHDT and CDR2 YNNKEL (reference sequence). V lost 4 bases, J lost 6 bases, and 4 bases stayed unmatched. This CDR3 is 14 amino acids long. CDR3 sequence reads: CASSPDRGSQPQHF. The DNA for the CDR3 is TGTGCCAGCAGCCCGGACAGGGGAAGTCAGCCCCAGCATTTT.

V usage is TRBV7-3 and J usage is TRBJ2-2; TRBD1 is a possible D gene (6 bases). V dropped 5 bases and J dropped 2 bases, with 9 bases sitting between them. Per the germline V gene, CDR1 is SGHTA and CDR2 is FQGTGA. This CDR3 is built from 14 residues. The chain's CDR3 is CASSPGHNTGELFF. The CDR3, as DNA: TGTGCCAGCAGCCCGGGACACAACACCGGGGAGCTGTTTTTT.

The genes are TRBV19 and TRBJ2-3; 14 positions agree with TRBD2. The CDR3 length is 16 residues. Germline trimming cut 5 bases from V and 4 bases from J; bases unmatched to any gene: 5. Per germline, CDR1 LNHDA and CDR2 SQIVND (reference sequence). Here the CDR3 DNA reads TGTGCCAGTAGTCCTCCGGGACTAGCGGGGGCAGATACGCAGTATTTT. Translated, it gives CASSPPGLAGADTQYF.